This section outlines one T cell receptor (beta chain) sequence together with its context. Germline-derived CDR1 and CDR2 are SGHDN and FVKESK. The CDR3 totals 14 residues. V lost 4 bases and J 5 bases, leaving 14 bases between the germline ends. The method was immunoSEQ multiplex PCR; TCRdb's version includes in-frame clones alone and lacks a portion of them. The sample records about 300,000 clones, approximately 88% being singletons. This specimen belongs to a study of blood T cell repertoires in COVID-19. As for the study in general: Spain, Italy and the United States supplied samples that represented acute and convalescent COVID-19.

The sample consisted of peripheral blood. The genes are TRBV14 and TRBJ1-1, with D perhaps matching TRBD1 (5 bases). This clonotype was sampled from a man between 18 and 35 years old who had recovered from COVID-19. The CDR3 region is CASSRHSGGTEAFF. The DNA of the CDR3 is TGTGCCAGCAGCCGTCACAGCGGGGGAACTGAAGCTTTCTTT. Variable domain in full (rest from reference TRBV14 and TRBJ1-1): EAGVTQFPSHSVIEKGQTVTLRCDPISGHDNLYWYRRVMGKEIKFLLHFVKESKQDESGMPNNRFLAERTGGTYSTLKVQPAELEDSGVYFCASSRHSGGTEAFFGQGTRLTVV.